This T cell receptor beta chain is from a study of T cell repertoires in cytomegalovirus infection. TCRdb ran MiXCR on the reads and lists one entry per CDR3 protein. Among some 920,000 distinct CDR3 sequences listed, approximately 31% were seen once. Trimming took off 6 bases at V and 0 bases at J, with 9 bases between the two ends. Per the germline V gene, CDR1 is MNHNY and CDR2 is SVGAGI (reference sequence). CDR3 length: 14 amino acids. As for this clonotype: The antigen is undetermined.

The origin of this receptor is a human donor in good health (CMV status not recorded). Some clones in this sample may be carry-over from other donors' samples. The chain carries TRBV6-6 and TRBJ1-5, with TRBD1 as a possible D gene (6 bases). Sequences were derived from cultured CD8+ T cells from PBMCs, sampled from culture after CMV antigen stimulation. The CDR3, as DNA: TGTGCCAGCAGCGACAGGTCTAGCAATCAGCCCCAGCATTTT. As protein: CASSDRSSNQPQHF.